This TCR beta chain was retrieved from a study of cytomegalovirus exposure and HLA in healthy donors. Study observations and caveats: One variant, a missense change in DCLRE1C, was linked in a later analysis to TCR beta V- and J-gene trimming. Most TCR sequences proved rare, with some public TCRs found in many donors. It was likely that a cluster of highly shared sequence variants was a sequencing artifact. The productive fraction for most TCR beta V segments was about 87% or about 30% in an earlier analysis.

The CDR3 runs 15 residues. V dropped 4 bases and J dropped 7; count of bases not matched to a gene: 9. PCR amplification relied on 60 Vbeta primers (plus 13 Jbeta primers). The data were produced by immunoSEQ multiplex PCR, yet TCRdb's version contains in-frame clones alone and is incomplete. The sample has under 200,000 clones; around 77% are singletons. With respect to this clone: Its specificity is unknown.

Sequences were obtained from PBMCs. The TCR was taken from a woman aged 45-59 years in good health and CMV-seropositive. The rearrangement uses TRBV5-3 and TRBJ1-5, with 9 bases fitting TRBD1. TRBV5-3 is an ORF, and what it does is uncertain. The CDR3 region is CARSPGVDRGQPQHF. For the CDR3, the DNA is TGTGCCAGAAGCCCGGGGGTGGACAGGGGCCAGCCCCAGCATTTT.